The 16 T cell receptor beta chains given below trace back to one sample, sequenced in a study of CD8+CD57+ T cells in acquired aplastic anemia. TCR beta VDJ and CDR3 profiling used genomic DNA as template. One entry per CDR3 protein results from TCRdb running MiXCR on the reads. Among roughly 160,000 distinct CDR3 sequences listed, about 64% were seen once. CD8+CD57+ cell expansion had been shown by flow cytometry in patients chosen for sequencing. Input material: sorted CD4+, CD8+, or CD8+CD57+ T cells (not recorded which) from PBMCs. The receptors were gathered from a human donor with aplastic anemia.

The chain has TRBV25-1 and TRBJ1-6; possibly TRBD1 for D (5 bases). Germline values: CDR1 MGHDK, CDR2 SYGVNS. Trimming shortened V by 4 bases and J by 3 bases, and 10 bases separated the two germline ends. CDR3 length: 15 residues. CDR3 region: CASSGAGGYNSPLHF. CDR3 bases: TGTGCCAGCAGTGGGGCGGGGGGCTATAATTCACCCCTCCACTTT.

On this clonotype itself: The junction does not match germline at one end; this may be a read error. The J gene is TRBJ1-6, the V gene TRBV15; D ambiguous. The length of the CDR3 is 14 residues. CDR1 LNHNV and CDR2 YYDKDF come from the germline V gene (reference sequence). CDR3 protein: CVTSSQTNNSPLHF. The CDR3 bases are TGTGTCACCAGCAGCCAGACCAATAATTCACCCCTCCACTTT.

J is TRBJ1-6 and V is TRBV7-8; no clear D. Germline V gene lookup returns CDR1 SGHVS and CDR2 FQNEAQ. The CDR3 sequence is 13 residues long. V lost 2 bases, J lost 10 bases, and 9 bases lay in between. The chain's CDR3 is CASSLPPGSPLHF. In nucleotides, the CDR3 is TGTGCCAGCAGCTTACCCCCGGGCTCACCCCTCCACTTT. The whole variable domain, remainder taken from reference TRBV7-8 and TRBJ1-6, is GAGVSQSPRYKVAKRGQDVALRCDPISGHVSLFWYQQALGQGPEFLTYFQNEAQLDKSGLPSDRFFAERPEGSVSTLKIQRTQQEDSAVYLCASSLPPGSPLHFGNGTRLTVT.

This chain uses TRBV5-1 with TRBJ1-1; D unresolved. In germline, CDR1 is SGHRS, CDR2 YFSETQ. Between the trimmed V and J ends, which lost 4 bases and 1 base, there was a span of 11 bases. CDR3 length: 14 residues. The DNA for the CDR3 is TGCGCCAGCAGCCGTCAGAGAACGAACACTGAAGCTTTCTTT. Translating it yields CASSRQRTNTEAFF.

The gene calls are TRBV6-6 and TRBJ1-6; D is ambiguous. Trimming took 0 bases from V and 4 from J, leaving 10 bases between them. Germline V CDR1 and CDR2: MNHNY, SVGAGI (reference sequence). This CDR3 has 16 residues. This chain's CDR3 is CASSYSRQAYNSPLHF. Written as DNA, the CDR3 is TGTGCCAGCAGTTACTCTAGGCAGGCATATAATTCACCCCTCCACTTT.

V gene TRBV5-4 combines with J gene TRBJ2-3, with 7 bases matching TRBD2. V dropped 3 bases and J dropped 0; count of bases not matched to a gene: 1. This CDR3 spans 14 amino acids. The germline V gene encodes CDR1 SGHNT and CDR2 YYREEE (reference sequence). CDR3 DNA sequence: TGTGCCAGCAGCTCGACTAGCAGCACAGATACGCAGTATTTT. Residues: CASSSTSSTDTQYF.

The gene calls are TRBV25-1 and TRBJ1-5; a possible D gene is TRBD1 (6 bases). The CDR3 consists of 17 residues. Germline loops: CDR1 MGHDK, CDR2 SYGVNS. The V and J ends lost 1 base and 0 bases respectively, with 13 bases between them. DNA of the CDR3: TGTGCCAGCAGTGAATCAGGCAGGGGCAATAGCAATCAGCCCCAGCATTTT. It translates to CASSESGRGNSNQPQHF. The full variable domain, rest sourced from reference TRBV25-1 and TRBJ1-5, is EADIYQTPRYLVIGTGKKITLECSQTMGHDKMYWYQQDPGMELHLIHYSYGVNSTEKGDLSSESTVSRIRTEHFPLTLESARPSHTSQYLCASSESGRGNSNQPQHFGDGTRLSIL.

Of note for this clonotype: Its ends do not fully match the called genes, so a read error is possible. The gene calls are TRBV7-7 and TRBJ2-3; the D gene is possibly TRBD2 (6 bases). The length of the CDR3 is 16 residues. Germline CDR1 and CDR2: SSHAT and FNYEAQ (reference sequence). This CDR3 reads CASSLDLGGPGDTQYF. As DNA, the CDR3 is TGTGCTAGCAGCTTAGACCTCGGAGGGCCGGGTGATACGCAGTATTTT.

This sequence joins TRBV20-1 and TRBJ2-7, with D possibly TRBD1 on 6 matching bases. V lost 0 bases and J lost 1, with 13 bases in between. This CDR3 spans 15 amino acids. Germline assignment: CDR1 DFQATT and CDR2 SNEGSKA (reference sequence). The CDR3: CSAREGGWASYEQYF. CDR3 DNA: TGCAGTGCTAGAGAAGGGGGTTGGGCGTCCTACGAGCAGTACTTC.

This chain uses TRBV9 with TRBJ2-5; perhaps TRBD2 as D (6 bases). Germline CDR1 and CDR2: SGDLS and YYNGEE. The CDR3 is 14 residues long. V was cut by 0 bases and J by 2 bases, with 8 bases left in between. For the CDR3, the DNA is TGTGCCAGCAGCGTAGCGGGGGTACAAGAGACCCAGTACTTC. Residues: CASSVAGVQETQYF.

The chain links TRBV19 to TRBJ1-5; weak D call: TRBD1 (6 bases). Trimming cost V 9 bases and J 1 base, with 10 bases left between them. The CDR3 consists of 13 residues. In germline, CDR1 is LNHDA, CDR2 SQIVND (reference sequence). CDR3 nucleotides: TGTGCCAGCGTTGGACAGAGCAATCAGCCCCAGCATTTT. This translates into CASVGQSNQPQHF.

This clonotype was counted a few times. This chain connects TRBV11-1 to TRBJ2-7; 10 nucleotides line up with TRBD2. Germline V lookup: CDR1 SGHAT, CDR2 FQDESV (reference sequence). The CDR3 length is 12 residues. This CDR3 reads CASGTSDYEQYF. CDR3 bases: TGTGCTAGCGGGACTAGCGACTACGAGCAGTACTTC. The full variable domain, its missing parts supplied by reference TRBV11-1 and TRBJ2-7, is EAEVAQSPRYKITEKSQAVAFWCDPISGHATLYWYRQILGQGPELLVQFQDESVVDDSQLPKDRFSAERLKGVDSTLKIQPAELGDSAMYLCASGTSDYEQYFGPGTRLTVT.

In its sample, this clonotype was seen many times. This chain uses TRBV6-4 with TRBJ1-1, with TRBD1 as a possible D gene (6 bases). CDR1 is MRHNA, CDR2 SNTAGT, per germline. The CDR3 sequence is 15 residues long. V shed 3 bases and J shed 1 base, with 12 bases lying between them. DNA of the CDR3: TGTGCCAGCAGTGAGGACAGAATGACGAACACTGAAGCTTTCTTT. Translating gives CASSEDRMTNTEAFF.

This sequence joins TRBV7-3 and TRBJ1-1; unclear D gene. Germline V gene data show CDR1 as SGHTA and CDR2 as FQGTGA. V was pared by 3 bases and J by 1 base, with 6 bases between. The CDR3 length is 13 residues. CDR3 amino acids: CASSFRKNTEAFF. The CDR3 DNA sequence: TGTGCCAGCAGCTTCCGGAAGAACACTGAAGCTTTCTTT.

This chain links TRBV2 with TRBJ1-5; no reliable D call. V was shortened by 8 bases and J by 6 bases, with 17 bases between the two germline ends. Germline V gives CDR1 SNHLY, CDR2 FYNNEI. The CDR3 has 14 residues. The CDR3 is CASCLRTSGQPQHF. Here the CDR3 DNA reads TGTGCCAGCTGTTTACGGACTTCGGGTCAGCCCCAGCATTTT.

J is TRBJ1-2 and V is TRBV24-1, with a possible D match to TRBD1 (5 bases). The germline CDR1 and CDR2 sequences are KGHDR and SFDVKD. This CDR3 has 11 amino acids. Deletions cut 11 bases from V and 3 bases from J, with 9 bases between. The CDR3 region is CASTGDYGYTF. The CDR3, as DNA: TGTGCCAGCACGGGGGACTATGGCTACACCTTC.